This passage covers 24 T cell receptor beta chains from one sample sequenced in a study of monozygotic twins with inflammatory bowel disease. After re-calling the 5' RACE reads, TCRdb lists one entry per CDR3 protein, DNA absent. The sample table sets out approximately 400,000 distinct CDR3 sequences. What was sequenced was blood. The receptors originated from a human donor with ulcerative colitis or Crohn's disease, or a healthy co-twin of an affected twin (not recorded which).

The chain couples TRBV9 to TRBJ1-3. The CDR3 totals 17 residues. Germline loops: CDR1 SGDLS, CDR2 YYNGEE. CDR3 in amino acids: CASSPRAHASSGNTIYF.

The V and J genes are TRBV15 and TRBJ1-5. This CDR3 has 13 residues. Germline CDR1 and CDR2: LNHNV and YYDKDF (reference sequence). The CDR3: CATSRGGNQPQHF.

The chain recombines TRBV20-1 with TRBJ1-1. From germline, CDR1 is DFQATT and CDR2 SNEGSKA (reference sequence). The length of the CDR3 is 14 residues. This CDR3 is CSAIFRRTWTEAFF.

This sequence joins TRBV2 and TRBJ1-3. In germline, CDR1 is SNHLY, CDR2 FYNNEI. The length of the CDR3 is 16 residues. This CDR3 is CASSGFGRGAGNTIYF.

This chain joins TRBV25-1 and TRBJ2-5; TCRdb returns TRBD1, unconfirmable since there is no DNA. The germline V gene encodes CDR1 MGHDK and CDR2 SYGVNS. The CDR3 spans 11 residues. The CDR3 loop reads CASSSGGSQYF.

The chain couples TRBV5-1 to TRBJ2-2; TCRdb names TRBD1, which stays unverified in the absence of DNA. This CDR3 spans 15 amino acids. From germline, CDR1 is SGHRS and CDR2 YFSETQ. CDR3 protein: CASSPPGTGTGELFF. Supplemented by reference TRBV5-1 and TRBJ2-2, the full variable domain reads KAGVTQTPRYLIKTRGQQVTLSCSPISGHRSVSWYQQTPGQGLQFLFEYFSETQRNKGNFPGRFSGRQFSNSRSEMNVSTLELGDSALYLCASSPPGTGTGELFFGEGSRLTVL.

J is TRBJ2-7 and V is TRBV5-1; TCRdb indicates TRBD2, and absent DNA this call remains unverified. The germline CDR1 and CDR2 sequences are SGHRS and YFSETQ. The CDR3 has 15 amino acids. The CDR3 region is CASSRGTSGTHGQYF.

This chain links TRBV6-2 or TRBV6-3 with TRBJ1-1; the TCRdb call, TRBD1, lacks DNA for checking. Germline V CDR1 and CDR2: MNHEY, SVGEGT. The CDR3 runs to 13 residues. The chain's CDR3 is CASSLRPGGRAFF.

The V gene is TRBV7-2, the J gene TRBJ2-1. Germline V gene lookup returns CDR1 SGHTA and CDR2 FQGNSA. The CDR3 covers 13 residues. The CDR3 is CASSLAFSDEQFF.

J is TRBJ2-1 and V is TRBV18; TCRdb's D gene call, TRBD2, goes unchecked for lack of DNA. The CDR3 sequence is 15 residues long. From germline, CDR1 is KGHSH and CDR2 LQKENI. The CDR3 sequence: CASSPSPLAGDEQFF. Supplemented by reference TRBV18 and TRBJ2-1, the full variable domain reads NAGVMQNPRHLVRRRGQEARLRCSPMKGHSHVYWYRQLPEEGLKFMVYLQKENIIDESGMPKERFSAEFPKEGPSILRIQQVVRGDSAAYFCASSPSPLAGDEQFFGPGTRLTVL.

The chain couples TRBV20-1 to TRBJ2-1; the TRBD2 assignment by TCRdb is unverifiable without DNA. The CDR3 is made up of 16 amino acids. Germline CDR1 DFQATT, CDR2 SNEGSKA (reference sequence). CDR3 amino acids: CSAKGTSGGAGNEQFF.

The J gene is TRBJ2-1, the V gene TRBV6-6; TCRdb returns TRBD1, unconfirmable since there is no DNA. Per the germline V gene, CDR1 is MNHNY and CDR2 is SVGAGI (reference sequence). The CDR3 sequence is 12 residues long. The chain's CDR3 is CASNQGGNEQFF.

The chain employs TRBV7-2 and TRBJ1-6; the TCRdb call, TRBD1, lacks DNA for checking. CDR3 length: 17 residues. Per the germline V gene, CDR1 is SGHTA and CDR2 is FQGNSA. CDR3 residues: CASSLFGQRLNNSPLHF.

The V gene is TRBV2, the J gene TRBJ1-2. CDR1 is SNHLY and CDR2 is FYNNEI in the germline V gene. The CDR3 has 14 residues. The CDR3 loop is CASSEVAANYGYTF.

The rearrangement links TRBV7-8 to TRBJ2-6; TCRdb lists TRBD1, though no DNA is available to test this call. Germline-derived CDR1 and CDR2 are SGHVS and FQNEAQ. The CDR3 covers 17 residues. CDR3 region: CASSFALEGPGANVLTF.

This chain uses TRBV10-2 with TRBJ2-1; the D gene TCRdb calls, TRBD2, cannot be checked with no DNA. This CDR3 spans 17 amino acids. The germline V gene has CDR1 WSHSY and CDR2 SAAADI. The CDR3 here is CASSAGLAGHLGNEQFF.

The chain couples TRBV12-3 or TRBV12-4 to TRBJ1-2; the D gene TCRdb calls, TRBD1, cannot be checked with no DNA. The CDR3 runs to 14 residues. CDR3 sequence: CASSRPLQGYGYTF.

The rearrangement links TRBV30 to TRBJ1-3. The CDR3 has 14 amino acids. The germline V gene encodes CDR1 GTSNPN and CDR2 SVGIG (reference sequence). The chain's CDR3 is CAFTGTTSGNTIYF.

The CDR3 loop reads CSARDRRGSSTKNIQYF. The chain carries TRBV20-1 and TRBJ2-4; TCRdb designates TRBD2, a call that cannot be tested without DNA. The CDR3 runs to 17 residues. CDR1 and CDR2 from the germline V gene are DFQATT and SNEGSKA (reference sequence).

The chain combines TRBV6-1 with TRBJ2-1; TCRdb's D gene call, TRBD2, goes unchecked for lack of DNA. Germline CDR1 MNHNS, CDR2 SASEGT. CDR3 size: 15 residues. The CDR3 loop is CASSNLAGGNNEQFF.

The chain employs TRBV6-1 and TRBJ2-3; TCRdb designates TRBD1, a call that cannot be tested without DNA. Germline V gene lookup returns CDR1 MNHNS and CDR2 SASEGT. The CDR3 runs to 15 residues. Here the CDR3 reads CASSQGPGDTDTQYF.

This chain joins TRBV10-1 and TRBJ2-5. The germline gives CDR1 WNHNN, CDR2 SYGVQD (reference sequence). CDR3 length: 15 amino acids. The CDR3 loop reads CASSKDLRVGETQYF.

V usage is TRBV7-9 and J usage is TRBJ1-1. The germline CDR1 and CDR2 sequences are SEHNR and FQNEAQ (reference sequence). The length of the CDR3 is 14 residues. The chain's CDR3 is CASSSQGGSTEAFF.

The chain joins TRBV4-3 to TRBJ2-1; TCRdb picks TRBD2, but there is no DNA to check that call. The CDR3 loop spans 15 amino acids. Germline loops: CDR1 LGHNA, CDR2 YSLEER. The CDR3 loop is CASSHWLREKDEQFF.